One and the same sample provided the 29 T cell receptor beta chains below, sequenced in a study of T-cell memory formation after mild COVID-19 (dated by TCRdb to the early 2020s). The library was produced with 5' RACE. Sequenced using an Illumina NovaSeq 6000. TCRdb trimmed public reads at Q25 via fastp, called clones via MiXCR and kept in-frame beta chains. Every CDR3 protein is listed once, alongside the most common genes and DNA of its rows. This sample lists about 190,000 distinct CDR3 sequences; around 30% were detected once. The ten largest clones add up to over 9.5% of the sample. Specimen: PBMCs or a T cell subset sorted from them (not recorded which). These receptors were obtained from an adult woman who had mild COVID-19 (a few samples of this study predate the infection). The sample titles of this study are shuffled in the database, so cell type and time point are left out; the donor was told from shared clones.

The chain uses TRBV27 and TRBJ2-5; no definite D call. Germline V CDR1 and CDR2: MNHEY, SMNVEV (reference sequence). This CDR3 has 13 residues. Trimming pared 3 bases from V and 5 bases from J, leaving 10 bases between. The CDR3 bases are TGTGCCAGCAGTTTCTCGACTCAGGAGACCCAGTACTTC. It yields the protein CASSFSTQETQYF.

V usage is TRBV5-1 and J usage is TRBJ1-1; no clear D gene. There are 15 residues in the CDR3. CDR1 and CDR2 (germline): SGHRS, YFSETQ. Trimming cost V 0 bases and J 0 bases, with 9 bases left between them. The CDR3 spells CASSLAGRLNTEAFF. The DNA for the CDR3 is TGCGCCAGCAGCTTGGCCGGCAGGCTGAACACTGAAGCTTTCTTT.

J is TRBJ2-6 and V is TRBV20-1; D remains unclear. V was pared by 2 bases and J by 0 bases, with 11 bases between. Germline CDR1 is DFQATT and CDR2 is SNEGSKA (reference sequence). The CDR3 has 16 residues. The CDR3 DNA reads TGCAGTGCTAGAACGAGGAGAGGCTCTGGGGCCAACGTCCTGACTTTC. Protein sequence: CSARTRRGSGANVLTF.

CDR3 nucleotides: TGTGCCAGCAGCCGGGTAGCGGGACAGGAGCAGTACTTC. It translates to CASSRVAGQEQYF. V is TRBV14 and J is TRBJ2-7, with D perhaps TRBD2 (8 bases). Germline-derived CDR1 and CDR2 are SGHDN and FVKESK. V shed 4 bases and J shed 7 bases, with 14 bases lying between them. The CDR3 sequence is 13 residues long.

This chain connects TRBV2 to TRBJ2-3, with 11 bases fitting TRBD2. Trimming at V came to 6 bases and at J to 8 bases, leaving 7 bases not matched to a gene. Germline-derived CDR1 and CDR2 are SNHLY and FYNNEI. This CDR3 spans 14 amino acids. The CDR3 here is CASRPLAGGRTQYF. CDR3 bases: TGTGCCAGCAGACCCCTAGCGGGGGGCCGTACGCAGTATTTT.

This clonotype was seen a handful of times. J is TRBJ2-1 and V is TRBV20-1; TRBD2 agrees at 7 bases. The CDR3 has 15 residues. J was trimmed by 5 bases and V by 0 bases; bases with no gene match: 7. Looked up from germline, CDR1 is DFQATT and CDR2 is SNEGSKA (reference sequence). CDR3 region: CSARDLGGWDNEQFF. CDR3 sequence (DNA): TGCAGTGCTAGAGATCTCGGGGGGTGGGACAATGAGCAGTTCTTC.

The chain employs TRBV9 and TRBJ2-3; D is tentatively TRBD1 or TRBD2 (5 bases each). Per the germline V gene, CDR1 is SGDLS and CDR2 is YYNGEE. The V and J ends lost 3 bases and 3 bases respectively, with 17 bases between them. The CDR3 has 16 residues. This CDR3 reads CASSEQWGGGTDTQYF. The CDR3 DNA reads as TGTGCCAGCAGCGAGCAGTGGGGTGGGGGAACAGATACGCAGTATTTT.

This clonotype was observed a handful of times. The genes are TRBV21-1 and TRBJ2-7; the table's TRBD2 call for D was not verified on the DNA. TRBV21-1 is an annotated pseudogene. There are 17 residues in the CDR3. This CDR3 reads CASSLPGLAGGPYEQYF. The DNA of the CDR3 is TGTGCCAGCAGCCTCCCCGGACTAGCGGGAGGGCCCTACGAGCAGTACTTC.

This clonotype has more than one count but fewer than ten. This rearrangement joins TRBV11-2 to TRBJ2-3; 10 bases fit TRBD2. The V gene end was trimmed by 5 bases and the J gene end by 2 bases; junction bases not matched to a gene: 7. The CDR3 has 16 amino acids. Germline lookup yields CDR1 SGHAT and CDR2 FQNNGV. The CDR3 DNA sequence: TGTGCCAGCAGCGCGAGGACTAGCGGATACACAGATACGCAGTATTTT. This sequence encodes CASSARTSGYTDTQYF.

This chain joins TRBV27 and TRBJ2-2; weak D call: TRBD1 (6 bases). CDR1 is MNHEY and CDR2 is SMNVEV in the germline V gene (reference sequence). V lost 8 bases to trimming and J lost 2 bases, with 27 bases between them. The CDR3 loop spans 19 amino acids. The CDR3 DNA reads TGTGCCAGCTCTAGAGGGGGATACTCCATTACTAACAACACCGGGGAGCTGTTTTTT. The encoded protein is CASSRGGYSITNNTGELFF.

V gene TRBV7-3 combines with J gene TRBJ1-1, with a possible D match to TRBD1 (6 bases). The CDR3 contains 13 residues. Trimming took 1 base from V and 8 from J, leaving 11 bases between them. Germline loops: CDR1 SGHTA, CDR2 FQGTGA. The CDR3 sequence: CASSLMAGVEAFF. CDR3 sequence (DNA): TGTGCCAGCAGCTTAATGGCAGGGGTCGAAGCTTTCTTT.

The J gene is TRBJ1-1, the V gene TRBV27; D remains ambiguous. From germline, CDR1 is MNHEY and CDR2 SMNVEV (reference sequence). The CDR3 is 13 amino acids. The ends were cut back, 0 bases at V and 6 bases at J, with 8 bases in the middle. CDR3 protein: CASSLSSMAEAFF. CDR3 sequence (DNA): TGTGCCAGCAGTTTATCGTCTATGGCTGAAGCTTTCTTT.

The rearrangement joins TRBV7-8 to TRBJ1-1; D remains ambiguous. Germline V gene lookup returns CDR1 SGHVS and CDR2 FQNEAQ. The CDR3 covers 14 residues. Trimming shortened V by 5 bases and J by 2 bases, and 12 bases separated the two germline ends. The CDR3 DNA is TGTGCCAGCAGCCAAGGTTTGGGTAACACTGAAGCTTTCTTT. The encoded protein is CASSQGLGNTEAFF.

Comment on this clonotype: This could be a read error, since a much larger clone is one nucleotide away. The chain links TRBV4-1 to TRBJ2-3; tentatively, D is TRBD2 (5 bases). There are 14 residues in the CDR3. Germline V CDR1 and CDR2: MGHRA, YSYEKL. V was shortened by 3 bases and J by 3 bases, with 10 bases between the two germline ends. The CDR3 spells CASSHERATDTQYF. DNA for the CDR3: TGCGCCAGCAGCCATGAGAGGGCAACAGATACGCAGTATTTT.

The chain joins TRBV4-3 to TRBJ2-5; 8 bases line up with TRBD1. Germline V gene sequence: CDR1 LGHNA, CDR2 YSLEER. The ends lost 4 bases at V and 4 bases at J; junction bases unmatched: 5. The CDR3 contains 14 residues. CDR3 sequence: CASSLHRGTETQYF. As DNA, the CDR3 is TGCGCCAGCAGCCTACACAGGGGGACAGAGACCCAGTACTTC.

This clonotype showed up just a few times. The chain recombines TRBV7-6 with TRBJ2-5, with 13 bases lining up with TRBD2. This CDR3 comprises 17 residues. J was trimmed by 2 bases and V by 2 bases; bases with no gene match: 5. The germline V gene has CDR1 SGHVS and CDR2 FNYEAQ. CDR3 loop: CASSLNPGLAGQETQYF. CDR3 DNA: TGTGCCAGCAGCTTAAACCCGGGACTAGCGGGACAAGAGACCCAGTACTTC.

The chain has TRBV9 and TRBJ2-1, with no clear D. V shed 6 bases and J shed 9 bases, with 10 bases lying between them. The CDR3 length is 11 residues. Germline loops: CDR1 SGDLS, CDR2 YYNGEE. The CDR3 is CASTPTPEQFF. The CDR3 DNA is TGTGCCAGCACCCCTACCCCTGAGCAGTTCTTC.

The chain carries TRBV6-2 or TRBV6-3 and TRBJ2-7; unclear D gene. V lost 5 bases and J lost 0, with 17 bases in between. CDR1 is MNHEY and CDR2 is SVGEGT in the germline V gene. The CDR3 is made up of 16 amino acids. The CDR3 reads CASSRSGTLSSYEQYF. The CDR3 bases are TGTGCCAGCAGTCGTTCAGGCACCCTAAGCTCCTACGAGCAGTACTTC.

The chain couples TRBV2 to TRBJ2-7; a possible D gene is TRBD1 (6 bases). The germline V gene encodes CDR1 SNHLY and CDR2 FYNNEI. The V gene lost 5 bases and the J gene lost 1 base, with 12 bases spanning the gap. The CDR3 loop spans 14 amino acids. The DNA for the CDR3 is TGTGCCAGCAGTTCAGGGGTTTGGTCCTACGAGCAGTACTTC. Its translation is CASSSGVWSYEQYF.

This clonotype showed up just a few times. The chain combines TRBV7-2 with TRBJ2-7; 7 bases match TRBD2. Per the germline V gene, CDR1 is SGHTA and CDR2 is FQGNSA. Trimming removed 2 bases from V and 7 bases from J; junction bases left unmatched: 14. The CDR3 runs to 16 residues. In DNA form, the CDR3 reads TGTGCCAGCAGCTTACTAGAGCGGGGTACCGAGAATGAGCAGTACTTC. This encodes CASSLLERGTENEQYF. Variable domain in full (rest from reference TRBV7-2 and TRBJ2-7): GAGVSQSPSNKVTEKGKDVELRCDPISGHTALYWYRQSLGQGLEFLIYFQGNSAPDKSGLPSDRFSAERTGGSVSTLTIQRTQQEDSAVYLCASSLLERGTENEQYFGPGTRLTVT.

This clonotype has only a few counts. V gene TRBV5-1 combines with J gene TRBJ2-7, with D maybe TRBD2 (6 bases). The V gene lost 0 bases and the J gene lost 0 bases, with 13 bases spanning the gap. The CDR3 is 16 amino acids. Germline-derived CDR1 and CDR2 are SGHRS and YFSETQ. CDR3 sequence: CASSLAGSGGSYEQYF. The CDR3 bases are TGCGCCAGCAGCTTGGCCGGTAGCGGAGGCTCCTACGAGCAGTACTTC.

This clonotype was found a few times. The chain is built from TRBV12-5 and TRBJ1-2; a weak D match, TRBD1 (5 bases). V was clipped by 5 bases and J by 4 bases, with 11 bases between them. The germline CDR1 and CDR2 sequences are LGHNT and FRNRAP. This CDR3 is 13 amino acids long. The CDR3 protein is CASGEGTFYGYTF. The CDR3 region has the DNA TGTGCTAGTGGTGAGGGGACCTTCTATGGCTACACCTTC.

The V and J genes are TRBV19 and TRBJ2-2; D unclear. The germline V and J ends were trimmed by 3 bases and 5 bases, with 7 bases remaining between them. The germline CDR1 and CDR2 sequences are LNHDA and SQIVND (reference sequence). CDR3 size: 13 residues. The CDR3 is CASSIGITGELFF. CDR3 bases: TGTGCCAGTAGTATCGGCATTACCGGGGAGCTGTTTTTT. The whole variable domain, filled in from reference TRBV19 and TRBJ2-2, reads DGGITQSPKYLFRKEGQNVTLSCEQNLNHDAMYWYRQDPGQGLRLIYYSQIVNDFQKGDIAEGYSVSREKKESFPLTVTSAQKNPTAFYLCASSIGITGELFFGEGSRLTVL.

This clonotype has more than one count but fewer than ten. This rearrangement joins TRBV2 to TRBJ2-3; 10 bases are a match to TRBD2. Germline V lookup: CDR1 SNHLY, CDR2 FYNNEI. Trimming cost V 7 bases and J 1 base; bases outside gene matches: 2. The CDR3 length is 14 residues. CDR3 in DNA: TGTGCCAGCATCCTAGCGGGGGGCACAGATACGCAGTATTTT. Its translation is CASILAGGTDTQYF.

V usage is TRBV7-6 and J usage is TRBJ2-2; D may be TRBD2 (6 bases). V lost 2 bases and J lost 5, with 18 bases in between. This CDR3 has 17 amino acids. Looked up from germline, CDR1 is SGHVS and CDR2 is FNYEAQ. The CDR3 loop reads CASSLMGQFAGTGELFF. For the CDR3, the DNA is TGTGCCAGCAGCTTAATGGGGCAGTTTGCGGGGACCGGGGAGCTGTTTTTT. Using reference TRBV7-6 and TRBJ2-2 for the parts outside the CDR3, the full variable domain is GAGVSQSPRYKVTKRGQDVALRCDPISGHVSLYWYRQALGQGPEFLTYFNYEAQQDKSGLPNDRFSAERPEGSISTLTIQRTEQRDSAMYRCASSLMGQFAGTGELFFGEGSRLTVL.

The V gene is TRBV30, the J gene TRBJ2-2; weak D call: TRBD2 (6 bases). This CDR3 region has 15 residues. CDR1 is GTSNPN and CDR2 is SVGIG in the germline V gene (reference sequence). V was cut by 4 bases and J by 4 bases, with 16 bases left in between. CDR3 DNA sequence: TGTGCCTGGACCCTCTGGGGGGTGTCCACCGGGGAGCTGTTTTTT. It codes for CAWTLWGVSTGELFF.

This clonotype was detected only a few times. The chain recombines TRBV7-8 with TRBJ2-7, with 8 bases identical to TRBD1. This CDR3 region has 16 residues. Germline assignment: CDR1 SGHVS and CDR2 FQNEAQ. Germline trimming cut 0 bases from V and 0 bases from J; bases unmatched to any gene: 4. The chain's CDR3 is CASSLAGGQGSYEQYF. Here the CDR3 DNA reads TGTGCCAGCAGCTTAGCAGGTGGACAGGGCTCCTACGAGCAGTACTTC.

The chain uses TRBV12-3 or TRBV12-4 and TRBJ2-2; D remains unclear. Trimming shortened V by 2 bases and J by 4 bases, and 11 bases separated the two germline ends. CDR3 length: 15 amino acids. The CDR3 loop reads CASSLSTLSTGELFF. The CDR3 DNA reads TGTGCCAGCAGTTTATCGACCCTATCCACCGGGGAGCTGTTTTTT.

The rearrangement uses TRBV29-1 and TRBJ2-7; 15 nucleotides line up with TRBD2. The germline V gene encodes CDR1 SQVTM and CDR2 ANQGSEA. The CDR3 totals 15 residues. Losses at the gene ends were 7 bases for V and 3 bases for J; bases not matched to a gene: 7. CDR3 DNA sequence: TGCAGCGCCCAGGGACTAGCGGGAGGAATCTACGAGCAGTACTTC. It yields the protein CSAQGLAGGIYEQYF.